Reported below is one T cell receptor beta chain. No antigen is known for it. Germline CDR1 SGDLS, CDR2 YYNGEE. The V gene end was trimmed by 1 base and the J gene end by 0 bases; junction bases not matched to a gene: 4. The CDR3 has 16 amino acids. These data are taken from a study of vaccination effects on CD4 cells after COVID-19. The wider study: Following the second dose by a median of 72 days, the post-vaccine samples were obtained.

Before sequencing took place, the ViraFEST assay used viral peptide pools to expand antigen-specific CD4+ T cells. Upon completion of 10 to 11 days in culture, CD4+ T cells were isolated. The vaccine given was either BNT162b2 or mRNA-1273, in two doses. According to the study, vaccine recipients showed no prior SARS-CoV-2 infection and negative nucleocapsid antibodies. Cultures used a few million PBMC per well, about 10 IU/ml IL-2 and around 10 ug/ml peptides. Clones were read by immunoSEQ multiplex PCR, and TCRdb kept only the in-frame ones, dropping some. Of approximately 70,000 clones detected, approximately 76% appear once; the ten largest clones hold 0.8% to 1%.

The J gene is TRBJ2-1, the V gene TRBV9, with 7 bases fitting TRBD2. The sample consisted of CD4+ T cells from PBMCs cultured with HCoV-OC43 spike peptides, taken after COVID-19 vaccination. Noted subset: HCoV-OC43 spike overlapping peptide pool stimulation. The clonotype originates from a human donor who received a COVID-19 vaccine. CDR3 region: CASSVLGGGSYNEQFF. The DNA of the CDR3 is TGTGCCAGCAGCGTATTGGGGGGGGGCTCCTACAATGAGCAGTTCTTC.